Ten or more counts support the clone carrying this T cell receptor beta chain. Its antigen is undetermined. This entry belongs to a study of glioma-infiltrating T cells. Study observations and caveats: Non-neoplastic patients had below-expected tissue-blood divergence, while all gliomas exceeded expectation.

Using RNA template, CDR3s of TCR alpha and beta were amplified with iRepertoire arm-PCR. One entry per CDR3 protein, called by TCRdb with MiXCR from the multiplex PCR reads. The sample records 150,000 to 200,000 distinct CDR3 sequences, roughly two fifths being singletons. Trimming pared 4 bases from V and 3 bases from J, leaving 13 bases between. Germline CDR1 and CDR2: MNHNS and SASEGT. This CDR3 is built from 14 residues. The sequenced sample was glioma tissue, nonneoplastic brain tissue, or PBMCs (not recorded which). This chain joins TRBV6-1 and TRBJ2-7; the D is unclear. The clonotype comes from a human donor with low-grade glioma or glioblastoma, undergoing nonglioma brain surgery, or in good health (not recorded which). Here the CDR3 reads CASSVAVTDYEQYF. CDR3 nucleotide sequence: TGTGCCAGCAGTGTGGCAGTCACCGACTACGAGCAGTACTTC.